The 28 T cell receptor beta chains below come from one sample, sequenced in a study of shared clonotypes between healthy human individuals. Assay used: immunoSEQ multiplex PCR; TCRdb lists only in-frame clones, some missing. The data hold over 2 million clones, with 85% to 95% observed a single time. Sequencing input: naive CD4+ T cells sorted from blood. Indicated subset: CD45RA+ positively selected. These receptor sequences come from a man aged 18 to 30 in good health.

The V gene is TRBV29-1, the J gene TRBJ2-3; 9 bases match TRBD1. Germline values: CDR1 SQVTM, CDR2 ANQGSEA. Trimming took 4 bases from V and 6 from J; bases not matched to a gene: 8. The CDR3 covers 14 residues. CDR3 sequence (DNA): TGCAGCGTTGCCAGGGGGACAGGGCCTGATACGCAGTATTTT. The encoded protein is CSVARGTGPDTQYF.

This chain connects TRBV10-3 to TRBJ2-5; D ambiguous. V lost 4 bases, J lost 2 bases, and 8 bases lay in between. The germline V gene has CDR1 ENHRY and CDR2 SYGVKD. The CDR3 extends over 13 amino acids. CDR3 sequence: CAISGSQQETQYF. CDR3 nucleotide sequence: TGTGCCATCAGTGGGAGCCAACAAGAGACCCAGTACTTC.

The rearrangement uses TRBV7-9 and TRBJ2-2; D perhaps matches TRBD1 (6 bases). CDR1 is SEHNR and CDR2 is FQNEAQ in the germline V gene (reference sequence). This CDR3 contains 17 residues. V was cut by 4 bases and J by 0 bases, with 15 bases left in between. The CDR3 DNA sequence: TGTGCCAGCAGCTCTCACAGGGTGAAGTCGAACACCGGGGAGCTGTTTTTT. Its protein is CASSSHRVKSNTGELFF.

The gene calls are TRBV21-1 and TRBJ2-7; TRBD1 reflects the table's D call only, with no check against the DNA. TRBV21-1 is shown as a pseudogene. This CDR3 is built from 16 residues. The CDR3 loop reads CASSKGVRGHHYEQYF. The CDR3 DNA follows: TGTGCCAGCAGCAAAGGTGTCAGGGGGCACCACTACGAGCAGTACTTC.

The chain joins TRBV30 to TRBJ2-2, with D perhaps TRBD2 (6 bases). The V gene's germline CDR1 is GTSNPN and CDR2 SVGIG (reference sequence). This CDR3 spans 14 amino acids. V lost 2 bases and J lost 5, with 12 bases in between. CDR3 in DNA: TGTGCCTGGAGTCTCGATCGGGGGACCGGGGAGCTGTTTTTT. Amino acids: CAWSLDRGTGELFF.

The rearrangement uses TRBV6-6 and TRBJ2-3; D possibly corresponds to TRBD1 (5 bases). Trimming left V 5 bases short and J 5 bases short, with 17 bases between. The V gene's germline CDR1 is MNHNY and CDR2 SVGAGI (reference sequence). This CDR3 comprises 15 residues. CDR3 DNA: TGTGCCAGCAGTGCTGAAGGGGCAGGCGGAGATACGCAGTATTTT. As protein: CASSAEGAGGDTQYF.

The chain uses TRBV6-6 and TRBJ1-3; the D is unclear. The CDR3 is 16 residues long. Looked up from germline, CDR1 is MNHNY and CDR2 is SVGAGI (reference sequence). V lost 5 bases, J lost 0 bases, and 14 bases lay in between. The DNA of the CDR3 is TGTGCCAGCAGTACTTCCGTAAGGGTCTCTGGAAACACCATATATTTT. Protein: CASSTSVRVSGNTIYF.

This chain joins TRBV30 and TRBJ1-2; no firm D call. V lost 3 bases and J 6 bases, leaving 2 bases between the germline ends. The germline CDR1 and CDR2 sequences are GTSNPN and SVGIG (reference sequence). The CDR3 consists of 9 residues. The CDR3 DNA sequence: TGTGCCTGGAGGGATGGCTACACCTTC. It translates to CAWRDGYTF.

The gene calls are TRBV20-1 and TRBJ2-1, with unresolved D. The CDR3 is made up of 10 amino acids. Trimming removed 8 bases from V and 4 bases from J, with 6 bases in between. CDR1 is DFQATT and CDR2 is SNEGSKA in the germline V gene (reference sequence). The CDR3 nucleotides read TGCAGTTTGGTTTACAATGAGCAGTTCTTC. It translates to CSLVYNEQFF.

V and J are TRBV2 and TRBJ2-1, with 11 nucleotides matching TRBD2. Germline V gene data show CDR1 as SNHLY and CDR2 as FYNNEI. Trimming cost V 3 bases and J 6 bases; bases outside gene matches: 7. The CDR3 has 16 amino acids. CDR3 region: CASSDSSGRALNEQFF. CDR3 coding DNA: TGTGCCAGCAGTGACAGTAGCGGGAGGGCCCTCAATGAGCAGTTCTTC.

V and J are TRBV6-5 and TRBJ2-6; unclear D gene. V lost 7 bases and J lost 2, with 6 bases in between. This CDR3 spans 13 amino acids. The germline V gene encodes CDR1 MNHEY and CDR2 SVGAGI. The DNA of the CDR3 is TGTGCCAGCATGGGTACTGGGGCCAACGTCCTGACTTTC. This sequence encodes CASMGTGANVLTF.

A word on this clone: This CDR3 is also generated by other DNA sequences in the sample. The CDR3 nucleotides read TGTGCCAGCAGCTTTCAGTCTGAAGCTTTCTTT. Translation: CASSFQSEAFF. This rearrangement joins TRBV7-9 to TRBJ1-1; D is undetermined. V dropped 3 bases and J dropped 6 bases, with 5 bases sitting between them. Germline V gene sequence: CDR1 SEHNR, CDR2 FQNEAQ (reference sequence). The CDR3 length is 11 residues.

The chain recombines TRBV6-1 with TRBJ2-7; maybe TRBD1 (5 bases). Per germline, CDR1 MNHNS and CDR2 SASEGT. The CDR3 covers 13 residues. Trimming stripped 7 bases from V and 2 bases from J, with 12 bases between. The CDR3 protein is CASNRIGAYEQYF. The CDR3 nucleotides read TGTGCCAGCAACAGAATAGGGGCCTACGAGCAGTACTTC.

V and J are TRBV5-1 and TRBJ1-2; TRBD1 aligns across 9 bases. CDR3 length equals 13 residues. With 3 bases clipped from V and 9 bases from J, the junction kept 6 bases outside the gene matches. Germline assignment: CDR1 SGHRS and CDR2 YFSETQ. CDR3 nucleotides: TGCGCCAGCAGCTGGGACAGGGAGGGTAGCTACACCTTC. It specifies CASSWDREGSYTF.

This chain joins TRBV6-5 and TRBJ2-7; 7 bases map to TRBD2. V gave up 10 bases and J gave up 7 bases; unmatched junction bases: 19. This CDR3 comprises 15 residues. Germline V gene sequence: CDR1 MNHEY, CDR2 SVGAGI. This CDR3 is CATQSGAETLREQYF. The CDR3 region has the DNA TGTGCCACCCAAAGCGGGGCGGAGACCCTGCGGGAGCAGTACTTC.

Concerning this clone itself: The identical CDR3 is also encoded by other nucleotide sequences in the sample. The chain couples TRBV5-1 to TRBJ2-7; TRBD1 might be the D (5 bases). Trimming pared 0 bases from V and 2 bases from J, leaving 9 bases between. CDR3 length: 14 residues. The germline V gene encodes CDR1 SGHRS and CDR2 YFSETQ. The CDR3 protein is CASSLAGRAYEQYF. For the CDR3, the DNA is TGCGCCAGCAGCTTGGCTGGCAGGGCCTACGAGCAGTACTTC.

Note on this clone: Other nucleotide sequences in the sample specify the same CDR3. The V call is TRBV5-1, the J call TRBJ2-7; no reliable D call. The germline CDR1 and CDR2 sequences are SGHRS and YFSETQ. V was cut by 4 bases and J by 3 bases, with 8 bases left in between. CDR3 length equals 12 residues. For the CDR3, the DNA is TGCGCCAGCAGCCGAGACTTCTACGAGCAGTACTTC. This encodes CASSRDFYEQYF.

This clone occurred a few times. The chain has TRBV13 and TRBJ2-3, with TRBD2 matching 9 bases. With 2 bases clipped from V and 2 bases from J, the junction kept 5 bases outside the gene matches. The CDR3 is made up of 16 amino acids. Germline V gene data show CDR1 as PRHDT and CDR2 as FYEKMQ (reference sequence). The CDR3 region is CASSLKLAGPTDTQYF. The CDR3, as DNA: TGTGCCAGCAGCTTAAAGCTAGCGGGGCCCACAGATACGCAGTATTTT.

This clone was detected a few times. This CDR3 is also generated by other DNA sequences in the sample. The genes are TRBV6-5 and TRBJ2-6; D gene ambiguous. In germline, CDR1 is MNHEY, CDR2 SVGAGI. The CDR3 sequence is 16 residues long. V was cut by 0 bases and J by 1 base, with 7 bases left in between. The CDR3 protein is CASSYSTSSGANVLTF. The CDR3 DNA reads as TGTGCCAGCAGTTACTCTACGAGTTCTGGGGCCAACGTCCTGACTTTC.

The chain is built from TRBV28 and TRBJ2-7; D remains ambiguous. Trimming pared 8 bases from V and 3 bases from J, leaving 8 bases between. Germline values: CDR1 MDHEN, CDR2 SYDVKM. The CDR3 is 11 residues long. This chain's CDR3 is CASAKNYEQYF. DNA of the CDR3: TGTGCCAGCGCTAAGAACTACGAGCAGTACTTC.

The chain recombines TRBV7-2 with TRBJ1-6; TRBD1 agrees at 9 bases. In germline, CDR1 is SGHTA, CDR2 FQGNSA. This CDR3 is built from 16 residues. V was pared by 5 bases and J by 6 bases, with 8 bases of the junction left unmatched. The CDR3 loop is CASSTTGGLANSPLHF. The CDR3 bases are TGTGCCAGCAGCACTACAGGGGGCCTCGCTAATTCACCCCTCCACTTT.

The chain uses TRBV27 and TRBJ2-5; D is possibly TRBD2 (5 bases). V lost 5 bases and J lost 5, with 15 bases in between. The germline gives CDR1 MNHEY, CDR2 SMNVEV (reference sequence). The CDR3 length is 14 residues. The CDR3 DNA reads TGTGCCAGCAGTCAGGACTCCACCCGGGAGACCCAGTACTTC. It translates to CASSQDSTRETQYF.

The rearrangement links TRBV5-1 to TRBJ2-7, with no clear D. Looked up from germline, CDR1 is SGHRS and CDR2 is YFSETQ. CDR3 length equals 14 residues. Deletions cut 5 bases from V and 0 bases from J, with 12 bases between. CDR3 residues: CASRLSFSSYEQYF. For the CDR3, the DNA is TGCGCCAGCAGATTATCGTTCAGCTCCTACGAGCAGTACTTC.

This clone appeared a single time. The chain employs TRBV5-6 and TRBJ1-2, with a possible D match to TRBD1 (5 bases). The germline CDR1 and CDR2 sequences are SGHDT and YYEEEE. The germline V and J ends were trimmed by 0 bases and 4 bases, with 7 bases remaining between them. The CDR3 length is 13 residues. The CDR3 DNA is TGTGCCAGCAGCTTGGAGGGGATCTATGGCTACACCTTC. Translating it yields CASSLEGIYGYTF.

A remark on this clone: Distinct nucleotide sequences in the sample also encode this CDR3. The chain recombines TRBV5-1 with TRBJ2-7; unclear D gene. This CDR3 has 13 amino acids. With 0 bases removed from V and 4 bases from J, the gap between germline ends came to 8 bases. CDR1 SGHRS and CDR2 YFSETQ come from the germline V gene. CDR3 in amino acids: CASSLVGSYEQYF. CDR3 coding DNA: TGCGCCAGCAGCTTGGTGGGGTCTTACGAGCAGTACTTC.

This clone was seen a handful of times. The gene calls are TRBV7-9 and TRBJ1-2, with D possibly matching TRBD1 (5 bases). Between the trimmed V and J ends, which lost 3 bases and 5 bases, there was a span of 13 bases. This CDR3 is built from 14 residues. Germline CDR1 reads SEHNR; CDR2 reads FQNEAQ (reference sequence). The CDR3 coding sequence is TGTGCCAGCAGCTTTCAGGGAGTTCAGTATGGCTACACCTTC. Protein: CASSFQGVQYGYTF.

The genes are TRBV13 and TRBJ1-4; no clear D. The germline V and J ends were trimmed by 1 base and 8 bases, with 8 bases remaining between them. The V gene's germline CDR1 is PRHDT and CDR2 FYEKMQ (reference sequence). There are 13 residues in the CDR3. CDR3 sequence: CASSLVGGEKLFF. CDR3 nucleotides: TGTGCCAGCAGCTTAGTAGGCGGCGAAAAACTGTTTTTT.

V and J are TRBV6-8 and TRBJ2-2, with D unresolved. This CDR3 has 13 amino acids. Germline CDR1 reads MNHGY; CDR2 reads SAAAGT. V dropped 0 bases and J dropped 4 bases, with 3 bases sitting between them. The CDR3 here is CASSYSFTGELFF. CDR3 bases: TGTGCCAGCAGTTACTCTTTCACCGGGGAGCTGTTTTTT.